The T cell receptor beta chain under discussion was sequenced for a study of OX40 agonist ivuxolimab in advanced cancers. Background on the study: Having had anti-PD-1, anti-PD-L1 or anti-CTLA-4 therapy before was allowed, and about 42% had some.

Germline values: CDR1 MNHEY, CDR2 SVGAGI. The CDR3 is made up of 15 amino acids. V shed 2 bases, J shed 5 bases, and the junction held 4 bases outside the gene matches. TCRdb's table, derived via immunoSEQ multiplex PCR, lists solely in-frame clones and lacks some. The table has 90,000 to 100,000 clones, roughly four fifths seen once; the top ten hold more than 1.2%. Sequences were derived from CD4+ or CD8+ T cells sorted from blood, sampled in a trial of the OX40 agonist ivuxolimab. The V call is TRBV6-5, the J call TRBJ1-2, with 11 bases aligning to TRBD1. The source is an adult with an advanced solid tumor such as melanoma, head and neck, liver or kidney cancer. The CDR3 nucleotides read TGTGCCAGCAGTTACGGGACAGGGGGTCGGTATGGCTACACCTTC. Protein: CASSYGTGGRYGYTF.